Presented here are 11 T cell receptor beta chains from one specimen sequenced in a study of CD8 T cells in ankylosing spondylitis. TCRdb re-called the 5' RACE reads through MiXCR, storing one row per CDR3 protein. The sample has some 270,000 distinct CDR3 sequences; over 30% are singletons. Material for sequencing was blood, either unsorted or a sorted T cell fraction (not recorded which). The source of these receptors is a male donor with ankylosing spondylitis or in good health (not recorded which).

This clonotype was counted a few times. V is TRBV20-1 and J is TRBJ1-1; a weak D match, TRBD1 (6 bases). The CDR3 runs to 14 residues. V lost 6 bases and J lost 0, with 14 bases in between. Looked up from germline, CDR1 is DFQATT and CDR2 is SNEGSKA (reference sequence). CDR3 amino acids: CSAGRQAMNTEAFF. The CDR3 DNA reads as TGCAGTGCCGGGAGACAGGCGATGAACACTGAAGCTTTCTTT.

This clonotype came up a few times. The chain links TRBV28 to TRBJ1-5, with 8 bases aligning to TRBD1. The CDR3 extends over 17 amino acids. Germline values: CDR1 MDHEN, CDR2 SYDVKM. With V trimmed by 6 bases and J by 0 bases, 10 bases remained unmatched. The CDR3 protein is CASRKRDRSYSNQPQHF. The CDR3 nucleotides are TGTGCCAGCAGAAAAAGGGACAGGTCATATAGCAATCAGCCCCAGCATTTT.

This clonotype turned up a few times. This chain links TRBV15 with TRBJ2-5, with D perhaps TRBD2 (5 bases). Germline V lookup: CDR1 LNHNV, CDR2 YYDKDF (reference sequence). The CDR3 is made up of 12 amino acids. V was pared by 6 bases and J by 5 bases, with 10 bases between. This CDR3 reads CATSGLEETQYF. The CDR3 DNA reads TGTGCCACCAGTGGACTGGAGGAGACCCAGTACTTC. The full variable domain, in which reference TRBV15 and TRBJ2-5 provide the parts outside the CDR3, is DAMVIQNPRYQVTQFGKPVTLSCSQTLNHNVMYWYQQKSSQAPKLLFHYYDKDFNNEADTPDNFQSRRPNTSFCFLDIRSPGLGDTAMYLCATSGLEETQYFGPGTRLLVL.

This chain uses TRBV11-2 with TRBJ1-2; possibly TRBD1 for D (5 bases). Looked up from germline, CDR1 is SGHAT and CDR2 is FQNNGV. V dropped 5 bases and J dropped 3 bases, with 13 bases sitting between them. The CDR3 spans 14 residues. The CDR3 region is CASSPMGGDYGYTF. In nucleotides, the CDR3 is TGTGCCAGCAGCCCCATGGGGGGGGACTATGGCTACACCTTC.

The V and J genes are TRBV27 and TRBJ2-1; TRBD1 might be the D (7 bases). Trimming stripped 3 bases from V and 2 bases from J, with 11 bases between. This CDR3 spans 15 amino acids. Looked up from germline, CDR1 is MNHEY and CDR2 is SMNVEV (reference sequence). The CDR3 DNA is TGTGCCAGCAGTTTTGGAGGGGGCGCCTACAATGAGCAGTTCTTC. Amino acid sequence: CASSFGGGAYNEQFF.

This clonotype appeared many times. The rearrangement links TRBV12-3 or TRBV12-4 to TRBJ2-3, with D possibly matching TRBD1 (5 bases). The CDR3 length is 16 residues. Trimming shortened V by 8 bases and J by 3 bases, and 21 bases separated the two germline ends. The CDR3 region is CASPEGISRATDTQYF. CDR3 bases: TGTGCCAGCCCGGAAGGGATAAGCAGGGCGACAGATACGCAGTATTTT.

The V gene is TRBV20-1, the J gene TRBJ2-1; 8 bases are shared with TRBD2. The germline CDR1 and CDR2 sequences are DFQATT and SNEGSKA (reference sequence). The length of the CDR3 is 14 residues. The CDR3 bases are TGCAGCAGTCCAGGGAGAGCGGGGGAACCTTGGCTGTTCTTC. Translated, it gives CSSPGRAGEPWLFF.

This clonotype occurred a few times. The CDR3 spells CSARDGKLFF. DNA for the CDR3: TGCAGTGCCCGAGACGGGAAACTGTTTTTT. The V gene is TRBV20-1, the J gene TRBJ1-4, with D unresolved. V lost 6 bases, J lost 11 bases, and 10 bases lay in between. The CDR3 has 10 amino acids. The V gene's germline CDR1 is DFQATT and CDR2 SNEGSKA (reference sequence).

Only a few counts were recorded for this clonotype. This chain uses TRBV5-1 with TRBJ2-5; no definite D call. CDR3 length equals 14 residues. The V end was cut by 2 bases, the J end by 2 bases, with 10 bases between. Germline V CDR1 and CDR2: SGHRS, YFSETQ. The CDR3 here is CASSFLELQETQYF. As DNA, the CDR3 is TGCGCCAGCAGCTTCCTAGAGCTTCAAGAGACCCAGTACTTC.

This clonotype was observed at least ten times. The V call is TRBV6-1, the J call TRBJ2-7, with TRBD2 matching over 7 bases. The ends lost 5 bases at V and 5 bases at J; junction bases unmatched: 9. The CDR3 is 14 amino acids. The germline V gene has CDR1 MNHNS and CDR2 SASEGT. CDR3 loop: CASSRGRGVHEQYF. The CDR3 nucleotides are TGTGCCAGCAGTCGCGGCCGGGGGGTCCACGAGCAGTACTTC.

The V call is TRBV4-1, the J call TRBJ2-7; TRBD1 matches 9 bases. CDR1 and CDR2 (germline): MGHRA, YSYEKL. V shed 4 bases and J 2 bases; nucleotides not matched to a gene: 12. The CDR3 sequence is 17 residues long. Here the CDR3 DNA reads TGCGCCAGCAGCCTCAGCCCACCCGGGACAGGGACCTACGAGCAGTACTTC. This gives the protein CASSLSPPGTGTYEQYF.